This T cell receptor beta chain was captured in a study of OX40 agonist ivuxolimab in advanced cancers. Study details: Averaging about 60 years in age, with a range of roughly 20 to 90, the cohort was around 85% male. Eligibility rules accepted prior anti-PD-1, anti-PD-L1 or anti-CTLA-4 therapy, and over 35% had some.

Produced via immunoSEQ multiplex PCR; TCRdb's table is partial and in-frame only. The repertoire has 95,000 or so clones, about 85% of them found once; the top ten carry 3% to 4%. This clone was seen once. The ends were cut back, 3 bases at V and 0 bases at J, with 8 bases in the middle. The V gene's germline CDR1 is SNHLY and CDR2 FYNNEI. This CDR3 region has 14 residues. This clonotype was obtained from an adult with an advanced solid tumor such as melanoma, head and neck, liver or kidney cancer. V usage is TRBV2 and J usage is TRBJ1-2, with unresolved D. The specimen was CD4+ or CD8+ T cells sorted from blood, collected in a trial of the OX40 agonist ivuxolimab. CDR3 in amino acids: CASSEAGSNYGYTF. In DNA form, the CDR3 reads TGTGCCAGCAGTGAGGCAGGATCTAACTATGGCTACACCTTC.